Presented here are 11 T cell receptor beta chains from one specimen sequenced in a study of T cells in Graves' hyperthyroidism and ophthalmopathy. Amplified TCR beta CDR3 regions derived from RNA transcripts. Initially, a first-round RT-PCR of the TCR CDR3 employed the HTBI primer set. TCRdb re-analysed the multiplex PCR reads in MiXCR, keeping a single row per CDR3 protein. Here the sample spans about 610,000 distinct CDR3 sequences, 46% being singletons. Sequencing used peripheral blood or thyroid tissue (not recorded which). The source of these receptors is a woman between 18 and 29 years old with Graves' hyperthyroidism.

The rearrangement uses TRBV10-3 and TRBJ2-5; 7 bases map to TRBD2. Germline CDR1 ENHRY, CDR2 SYGVKD. The CDR3 covers 15 residues. With 2 bases clipped from V and 6 bases from J, the junction kept 9 bases outside the gene matches. The CDR3 here is CAISEGVGGRKTQYF. The CDR3 DNA reads as TGTGCCATCAGTGAGGGCGTCGGGGGGAGGAAGACCCAGTACTTC.

This clonotype was picked up many times. The gene calls are TRBV10-3 and TRBJ1-4; tentatively, D is TRBD1 (5 bases). The CDR3 is made up of 15 amino acids. The V and J ends lost 0 bases and 5 bases respectively, with 10 bases between them. Per germline, CDR1 ENHRY and CDR2 SYGVKD. The chain's CDR3 is CAISESGASNEKLFF. The CDR3 nucleotides read TGTGCCATCAGTGAGTCTGGGGCCTCCAATGAAAAACTGTTTTTT.

The V and J genes are TRBV27 and TRBJ1-2; a possible D gene is TRBD1 (6 bases). The CDR3 covers 14 residues. Looked up from germline, CDR1 is MNHEY and CDR2 is SMNVEV (reference sequence). Trimming left V 7 bases short and J 7 bases short, with 19 bases between. The CDR3 DNA reads as TGTGCCAGCACAAGTTGGGCAGGGGCGCGTGGCTACACCTTC. Translation: CASTSWAGARGYTF.

At least ten counts were recorded for this clonotype. This sequence joins TRBV2 and TRBJ1-6; D call uncertain. From germline, CDR1 is SNHLY and CDR2 FYNNEI. The CDR3 extends over 13 amino acids. Deletions cut 9 bases from V and 7 bases from J, with 13 bases between. The CDR3 loop reads CASGREINSPLHF. The CDR3 DNA follows: TGTGCCAGTGGACGGGAGATAAATTCACCCCTCCACTTT.

The chain joins TRBV7-2 to TRBJ2-7; D remains ambiguous. The CDR3 consists of 13 residues. V was shortened by 0 bases and J by 3 bases, with 6 bases between the two germline ends. Germline V gene lookup returns CDR1 SGHTA and CDR2 FQGNSA. CDR3 in amino acids: CASSLAFNYEQYF. CDR3 nucleotides: TGTGCCAGCAGCTTAGCCTTTAACTACGAGCAGTACTTC. Full variable domain (rest looked up from reference TRBV7-2 and TRBJ2-7): GAGVSQSPSNKVTEKGKDVELRCDPISGHTALYWYRQSLGQGLEFLIYFQGNSAPDKSGLPSDRFSAERTGGSVSTLTIQRTQQEDSAVYLCASSLAFNYEQYFGPGTRLTVT.

The gene calls are TRBV7-3 and TRBJ2-5; 9 nucleotides match TRBD1. The V gene end was trimmed by 5 bases and the J gene end by 3 bases; junction bases not matched to a gene: 16. CDR1 is SGHTA and CDR2 is FQGTGA in the germline V gene. The CDR3 length is 18 residues. The CDR3 bases are TGTGCCAGCAGCCCGGATCCCACTACAGGGGGCTTGAAAGAGACCCAGTACTTC. Translating it yields CASSPDPTTGGLKETQYF.

This clonotype was counted between two and nine times. Given the absence of the conserved phenylalanine or tryptophan at the CDR3 end, a read error is likely. No DNA is shown, since the ends of the CDR3 on it are uncertain; the CDR3 is the one TCRdb lists. This sequence joins TRBV5-6 and TRBJ2-2; TRBD1, the table's D call, lacks a check against the DNA. The CDR3 totals 10 residues, both ends included. Germline-derived CDR1 and CDR2 are SGHDT and YYEEEE. The CDR3 reads CASSWPGTGV.

Regarding this clonotype: A much larger clone differs by one base, so this may be a read error. This chain joins TRBV20-1 and TRBJ2-7; D not resolved. This CDR3 spans 14 amino acids. Germline V gene sequence: CDR1 DFQATT, CDR2 SNEGSKA (reference sequence). This chain's CDR3 is CGAVPLRSSYEQYF. CDR3 nucleotides: TGCGGTGCTGTCCCTTTGCGGAGCTCCTACGAGCAGTACTTC.

V is TRBV7-2 and J is TRBJ2-7; D might be TRBD2 (5 bases). The CDR3 spans 14 residues. Per the germline V gene, CDR1 is SGHTA and CDR2 is FQGNSA. Trimming took 1 base from V and 7 from J, leaving 14 bases between them. The CDR3 DNA reads as TGTGCCAGCAGCTTAGGGAGCGGCGCCGATGAGCAGTACTTC. Protein sequence: CASSLGSGADEQYF.

J is TRBJ1-3 and V is TRBV9; D remains ambiguous. Germline CDR1 is SGDLS and CDR2 is YYNGEE. Trimming cost V 10 bases and J 0 bases, with 17 bases left between them. CDR3 length: 15 residues. The CDR3 here is CAGTVDGFSGNTIYF. The CDR3 coding sequence is TGTGCCGGCACCGTCGACGGCTTCTCTGGAAACACCATATATTTT.

This clonotype occurred a few times. The V call is TRBV24-1, the J call TRBJ1-1; D remains unclear. Germline CDR1 and CDR2: KGHDR and SFDVKD. The V end was cut by 12 bases, the J end by 1 base, with 11 bases between. This CDR3 contains 12 residues. The CDR3 DNA reads TGTGCCCCCCGTGCAGCGAACACTGAAGCTTTCTTT. It codes for CAPRAANTEAFF.